The next 23 T cell receptor beta chains were all read from a single sample in a study of T cell repertoires in cytomegalovirus infection. TCRdb recomputed calls from the reads with MiXCR, one row per CDR3 protein. The repertoire includes about 490,000 distinct CDR3 sequences, roughly 10% of them detected once, and roughly a tenth sits in the top ten. The sample was PBMCs. These receptors came from a human donor in good health (CMV status not recorded). Some clones in this sample may be carry-over from other donors' samples.

Ten or more counts support this clonotype. A read error may account for a junction end that differs from germline. The chain has TRBV4-1 and TRBJ2-2; D possibly corresponds to TRBD1 (6 bases). Germline-derived CDR1 and CDR2 are MGHRA and YSYEKL. The length of the CDR3 is 13 residues. CDR3 region: CASSQEVLGGLFF. The CDR3 DNA follows: TGCGCCAGCAGCCAAGAAGTCCTAGGGGGGCTGTTTTTT.

This rearrangement joins TRBV19 to TRBJ2-1; D gene ambiguous. Germline V gene sequence: CDR1 LNHDA, CDR2 SQIVND (reference sequence). The V end lost 3 bases, the J end lost 5 bases, and 11 bases lay between the germline ends. The CDR3 is 14 amino acids. Written as DNA, the CDR3 is TGTGCCAGTAGTATCGCCAACAGAGACAATGAGCAGTTCTTC. It yields the protein CASSIANRDNEQFF.

This clonotype has at least ten counts. The chain joins TRBV20-1 to TRBJ2-5, with no clear D. The V end lost 7 bases, the J end lost 2 bases, and 14 bases lay between the germline ends. Germline lookup yields CDR1 DFQATT and CDR2 SNEGSKA (reference sequence). This CDR3 is 13 amino acids long. The CDR3 DNA is TGCAGTGGGGGTGAAGGCGTACAAGAGACCCAGTACTTC. This sequence encodes CSGGEGVQETQYF.

The V gene is TRBV3-1, the J gene TRBJ2-1; 9 bases map to TRBD1. V gave up 0 bases and J gave up 8 bases; unmatched junction bases: 8. Germline CDR1 reads LGHDT; CDR2 reads YNNKEL (reference sequence). There are 16 residues in the CDR3. CDR3 DNA: TGTGCCAGCAGCCAAGACGCGACAGGGGGGGTCCATGAGCAGTTCTTC. Translated: CASSQDATGGVHEQFF.

This clonotype occurred many times. The rearrangement joins TRBV10-3 to TRBJ2-1; 7 positions agree with TRBD2. The junction had 6 bases not matched to a gene; V was cut back by 6 bases and J by 7 bases. The CDR3 contains 13 residues. The V gene's germline CDR1 is ENHRY and CDR2 SYGVKD. The CDR3 DNA is TGTGCCATCAGGAGACTAGCTTTTAATGAGCAGTTCTTC. Translation gives CAIRRLAFNEQFF.

In this sample, this clonotype turned up many times. This chain uses TRBV7-9 with TRBJ1-1; 8 nucleotides match TRBD1. After removal of 5 bases from V and 1 base from J, the junction contained 9 bases not matched to a gene. This CDR3 region has 16 residues. CDR1 SEHNR and CDR2 FQNEAQ come from the germline V gene (reference sequence). CDR3 sequence: CASSDRRQGKNTEAFF. CDR3 in DNA: TGTGCCAGCAGCGACCGTCGACAGGGGAAGAACACTGAAGCTTTCTTT.

Many counts were recorded for this clonotype. J is TRBJ2-1 and V is TRBV6-5, with a possible D match to TRBD2 (7 bases). The V end was cut by 0 bases, the J end by 4 bases, with 16 bases between. The CDR3 contains 17 residues. Germline values: CDR1 MNHEY, CDR2 SVGAGI. CDR3 DNA: TGTGCCAGCAGTTACTCTAAGCCGGGGGGCCGATACAATGAGCAGTTCTTC. It encodes CASSYSKPGGRYNEQFF.

V usage is TRBV10-3 and J usage is TRBJ2-3, with 7 positions matching TRBD1. V was clipped by 6 bases and J by 1 base; unmatched bases: 7. This CDR3 has 15 amino acids. Germline V CDR1 and CDR2: ENHRY, SYGVKD. The CDR3 sequence is CAIRRGLTGTDTQYF. CDR3 bases: TGTGCCATCAGAAGGGGGCTAACCGGCACAGATACGCAGTATTTT.

For this clonotype: The CDR3 does not close with the conserved phenylalanine or tryptophan, likely indicating a read error. The gene calls are TRBV13 and TRBJ1-5, with D perhaps TRBD1 (5 bases). V lost 0 bases to trimming and J lost 5 bases, with 17 bases between them. Germline values: CDR1 PRHDT, CDR2 FYEKMQ (reference sequence). The CDR3 runs to 17 residues. CDR3 sequence: CASSLGLRGERDQPQHS. DNA for the CDR3: TGTGCCAGCAGCTTAGGCCTCCGGGGGGAAAGGGATCAGCCCCAGCATTCT.

This clonotype was seen at least ten times. This rearrangement joins TRBV10-3 to TRBJ1-2; possible D gene TRBD1, 5 bases. CDR1 is ENHRY and CDR2 is SYGVKD in the germline V gene. V was clipped by 2 bases and J by 4 bases, with 20 bases between them. The CDR3 length is 17 residues. The CDR3 region has the DNA TGTGCCATCAGTGAGCACACCGGGACGGGAGGGAGCTATGGCTACACCTTC. This sequence encodes CAISEHTGTGGSYGYTF.

This clonotype was counted only a few times. The chain combines TRBV3-1 with TRBJ1-3, with TRBD1 matching over 7 bases. Germline V gene data show CDR1 as LGHDT and CDR2 as YNNKEL (reference sequence). The CDR3 contains 15 residues. Unmatched junction bases numbered 6, after V lost 3 bases and J lost 4 bases. CDR3 coding DNA: TGTGCCAGCAGCCAGACGGGACAGCAAGGAAACACCATATATTTT. Its protein is CASSQTGQQGNTIYF.

The table lists this clonotype with many counts. This rearrangement joins TRBV7-2 to TRBJ1-4; 9 bases line up with TRBD1. The V and J ends lost 5 bases and 5 bases, in that order; junction bases with no gene match: 6. The CDR3 consists of 15 residues. Germline lookup yields CDR1 SGHTA and CDR2 FQGNSA. CDR3 sequence: CASSVAGTGNEKLFF. CDR3 bases: TGTGCCAGCAGCGTCGCCGGGACAGGGAATGAAAAACTGTTTTTT. Full variable domain (outside the CDR3, taken from reference TRBV7-2 and TRBJ1-4): GAGVSQSPSNKVTEKGKDVELRCDPISGHTALYWYRQSLGQGLEFLIYFQGNSAPDKSGLPSDRFSAERTGGSVSTLTIQRTQQEDSAVYLCASSVAGTGNEKLFFGSGTQLSVL.

This clonotype came up many times. The genes are TRBV6-6 and TRBJ2-1; TRBD2 matches 13 bases. This CDR3 is 16 amino acids long. V lost 8 bases and J lost 1; bases outside the gene matches: 5. From germline, CDR1 is MNHNY and CDR2 SVGAGI (reference sequence). CDR3 DNA: TGTGCCAGCGCCCGACTAGCGGGAGGATCCTACAATGAGCAGTTCTTC. It encodes CASARLAGGSYNEQFF.

This clonotype came up many times. This rearrangement joins TRBV12-3 or TRBV12-4 to TRBJ1-4; D gene unclear. CDR3 size: 14 residues. The ends were cut back, 5 bases at V and 0 bases at J, with 7 bases in the middle. For the CDR3, the DNA is TGTGCCAGCAGTAGCCTCGCAACTAATGAAAAACTGTTTTTT. This gives the protein CASSSLATNEKLFF.

In its sample, this clonotype was seen a few times. The V gene is TRBV20-1, the J gene TRBJ2-2; 7 nucleotides agree with TRBD2. V shed 0 bases, J shed 7 bases, and the junction held 8 bases outside the gene matches. Germline V gene data show CDR1 as DFQATT and CDR2 as SNEGSKA (reference sequence). This CDR3 has 15 residues. The CDR3 region is CSARDSGGGNGELFF. The CDR3 DNA reads TGCAGTGCTAGAGATTCTGGGGGGGGGAACGGGGAGCTGTTTTTT.

This clonotype was seen at least ten times. The V call is TRBV12-3 or TRBV12-4, the J call TRBJ2-2, with D possibly being TRBD2 (6 bases). This CDR3 contains 13 residues. Trimming shortened V by 6 bases and J by 5 bases, and 10 bases separated the two germline ends. CDR3 residues: CASSFGGTGELFF. In DNA, the CDR3 is TGTGCCAGCAGCTTCGGAGGGACCGGGGAGCTGTTTTTT.

This clonotype was counted many times. The chain has TRBV6-5 and TRBJ2-4, with 10 bases aligning to TRBD1. CDR1 MNHEY and CDR2 SVGAGI come from the germline V gene. CDR3 length: 18 residues. Germline trimming cut 0 bases from V and 6 bases from J; bases unmatched to any gene: 11. For the CDR3, the DNA is TGTGCCAGCAGTTACTCACCGAAGGACAGGGGGATTCGAAACATTCAGTACTTC. Translation gives CASSYSPKDRGIRNIQYF.

This clonotype came up many times. The V call is TRBV6-6, the J call TRBJ1-1; D remains ambiguous. The CDR3 runs 15 residues. The germline V gene has CDR1 MNHNY and CDR2 SVGAGI (reference sequence). Trimming removed 2 bases from V and 5 bases from J, with 15 bases in between. This chain's CDR3 is CASSYRPGVGTEAFF. For the CDR3, the DNA is TGTGCCAGCAGTTACCGACCTGGAGTGGGGACTGAAGCTTTCTTT.

This clonotype was observed at least ten times. The V call is TRBV12-3 or TRBV12-4, the J call TRBJ2-7, with D maybe TRBD2 (5 bases). The CDR3 is 13 residues long. Trimming pared 2 bases from V and 4 bases from J, leaving 9 bases between. The DNA of the CDR3 is TGTGCCAGCAGTTTACGTCGGGGATACGAGCAGTACTTC. It specifies CASSLRRGYEQYF.

This clonotype was recorded a few times. This CDR3 is CAISESIGQGATFGELFF. The CDR3 DNA sequence: TGTGCCATCAGTGAGTCGATTGGCCAGGGGGCAACGTTCGGGGAGCTGTTTTTT. The genes are TRBV10-3 and TRBJ2-2; the match to TRBD1 covers 8 bases. Germline V gene sequence: CDR1 ENHRY, CDR2 SYGVKD. The V gene end was trimmed by 0 bases and the J gene end by 7 bases; junction bases not matched to a gene: 13. The CDR3 runs to 18 residues.

This clonotype showed up just a few times. The V and J genes are TRBV20-1 and TRBJ2-7; unclear D gene. The germline V gene has CDR1 DFQATT and CDR2 SNEGSKA (reference sequence). CDR3 length equals 13 residues. The germline V and J ends were trimmed by 0 bases and 3 bases, with 9 bases remaining between them. CDR3 coding DNA: TGCAGTGCTAGAGATTCTAGTAGCTACGAGCAGTACTTC. Its translation is CSARDSSSYEQYF.

This sequence joins TRBV24-1 and TRBJ2-3; unclear D gene. Per germline, CDR1 KGHDR and CDR2 SFDVKD. Trimming removed 3 bases at V and 2 bases at J, with 2 bases between. The CDR3 is made up of 12 amino acids. CDR3 amino acids: CATSDITDTQYF. CDR3 nucleotide sequence: TGTGCCACCAGTGATATCACAGATACGCAGTATTTT.

The J gene is TRBJ2-6, the V gene TRBV4-2, with D perhaps given as TRBD1 or TRBD2 (5 bases each). The CDR3 is 17 amino acids. The germline CDR1 and CDR2 sequences are LGHNA and YNFKEQ. Trimming removed 7 bases at V and 2 bases at J, with 18 bases between. In nucleotides, the CDR3 is TGTGCCAGCACCCTAGGGGCAGGAGGCACTGGGGCCAACGTCCTGACTTTC. This gives the protein CASTLGAGGTGANVLTF.